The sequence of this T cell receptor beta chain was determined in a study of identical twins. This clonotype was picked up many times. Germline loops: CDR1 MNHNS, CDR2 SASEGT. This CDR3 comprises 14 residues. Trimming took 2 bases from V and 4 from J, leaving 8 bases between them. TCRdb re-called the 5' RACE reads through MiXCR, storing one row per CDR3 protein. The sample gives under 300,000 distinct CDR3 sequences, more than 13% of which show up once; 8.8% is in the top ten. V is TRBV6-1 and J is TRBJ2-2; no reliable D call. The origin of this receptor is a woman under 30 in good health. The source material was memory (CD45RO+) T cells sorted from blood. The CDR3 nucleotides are TGTGCCAGCAGTGAAAATCTGTTCACCGGGGAGCTGTTTTTT. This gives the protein CASSENLFTGELFF.